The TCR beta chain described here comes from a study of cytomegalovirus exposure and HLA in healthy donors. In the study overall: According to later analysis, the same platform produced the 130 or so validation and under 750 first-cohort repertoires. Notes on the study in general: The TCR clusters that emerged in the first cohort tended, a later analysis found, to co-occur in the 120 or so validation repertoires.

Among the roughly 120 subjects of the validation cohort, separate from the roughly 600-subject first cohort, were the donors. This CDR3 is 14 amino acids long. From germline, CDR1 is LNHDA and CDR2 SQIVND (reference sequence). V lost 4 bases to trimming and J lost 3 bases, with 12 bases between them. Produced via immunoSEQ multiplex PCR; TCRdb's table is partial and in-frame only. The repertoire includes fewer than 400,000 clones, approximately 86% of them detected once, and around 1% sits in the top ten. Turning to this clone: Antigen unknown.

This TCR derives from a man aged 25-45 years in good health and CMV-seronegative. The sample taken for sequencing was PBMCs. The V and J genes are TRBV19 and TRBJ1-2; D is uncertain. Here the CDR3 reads CASSSGMIHYGYTF. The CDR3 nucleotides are TGTGCCAGTAGTAGCGGGATGATCCACTATGGCTACACCTTC.